This T cell receptor beta chain emerged from a study of cytomegalovirus exposure and HLA in healthy donors. Overall study results and limits: The study recorded 164 TCR beta chains that were cytomegalovirus-associated.

Donors counted as nominally healthy when sampled, yet unrecorded immune exposures were likely. There are 18 residues in the CDR3. J gave up 2 bases and V 3 bases, and 13 bases lay outside the gene matches. The germline V gene has CDR1 SGHVS and CDR2 FQNEAQ. The PCR employed 60 Vbeta primers together with 13 Jbeta primers. Sequenced by immunoSEQ multiplex PCR; TCRdb stores in-frame clones only, minus some. The sample includes about 110,000 clones, roughly 73% seen only once; the top ten take approximately 0.9%. Note on this clone: Its specificity is not known.

The clonotype was recovered from a woman aged 25 to 45 in good health and CMV-seronegative. V is TRBV7-8 and J is TRBJ2-7, with 10 positions matching TRBD1. Sequenced sample: PBMCs. CDR3 region: CASSFNPRTGGLPYEQYF. The CDR3, as DNA: TGTGCCAGCAGCTTTAACCCTCGGACAGGGGGTCTTCCCTACGAGCAGTACTTC.